This entry lists 18 T cell receptor beta chains sequenced from one sample in a study of shared clonotypes between healthy human individuals. Clones were sequenced by immunoSEQ multiplex PCR, and TCRdb holds only the in-frame ones, with some missing. The sample includes 550,000 to 800,000 clones, roughly 87% of them seen just once. The sample comprised memory CD8+ T cells from PBMCs. As for subset: CD45RO+ cells pooled with CCR7-negative TemRA cells. The source of these receptors is a man aged 18-30 years in good health. Some clones in this sample may be carry-over from other donors' samples.

V usage is TRBV7-3 and J usage is TRBJ1-1; D call uncertain. V was cut by 5 bases and J by 4 bases, with 14 bases left in between. The CDR3 extends over 14 amino acids. Germline lookup yields CDR1 SGHTA and CDR2 FQGTGA. CDR3 region: CASSPPRGGTEAFF. CDR3 bases: TGTGCCAGCAGCCCCCCGCGAGGTGGCACTGAAGCTTTCTTT.

The gene calls are TRBV9 and TRBJ2-7, with 12 positions matching TRBD2. The CDR3 is 17 amino acids. V shed 0 bases and J 0 bases; nucleotides not matched to a gene: 4. Germline CDR1 reads SGDLS; CDR2 reads YYNGEE. The CDR3 DNA follows: TGTGCCAGCAGCGTAGAAGGGACTAGCGGGCCCTCCTACGAGCAGTACTTC. Translated, it gives CASSVEGTSGPSYEQYF.

The chain carries TRBV5-1 and TRBJ1-3; D uncertain. This CDR3 has 16 residues. Trimming took 0 bases from V and 3 from J, leaving 13 bases between them. Germline V gene sequence: CDR1 SGHRS, CDR2 YFSETQ. CDR3 in amino acids: CASSLELTAFGNTIYF. The CDR3 nucleotides read TGCGCCAGCAGCTTGGAGCTCACCGCCTTTGGAAACACCATATATTTT.

The chain carries TRBV5-1 and TRBJ2-5; tentatively, D is TRBD2 (6 bases). The CDR3 has 14 residues. V was trimmed by 4 bases and J by 3 bases, leaving 13 bases between them. Germline assignment: CDR1 SGHRS and CDR2 YFSETQ. CDR3 in amino acids: CASSLRRAEETQYF. In nucleotides, the CDR3 is TGCGCCAGCAGCCTGCGGAGGGCAGAAGAGACCCAGTACTTC.

The chain joins TRBV6-6 to TRBJ1-2; tentative D call: TRBD1 (5 bases). The V gene lost 7 bases and the J gene lost 6 bases, with 12 bases spanning the gap. This CDR3 spans 12 amino acids. Germline lookup yields CDR1 MNHNY and CDR2 SVGAGI (reference sequence). The CDR3 coding sequence is TGTGCCAGCAAAGACAGCTCCCATGGCTACACCTTC. Translated: CASKDSSHGYTF.

This clone was found once. This sequence joins TRBV19 and TRBJ2-3; no clear D gene. Germline CDR1 is LNHDA and CDR2 is SQIVND (reference sequence). V lost 3 bases and J lost 2, with 6 bases in between. This CDR3 has 13 amino acids. The DNA for the CDR3 is TGTGCCAGTAGTATCCCATACACAGATACGCAGTATTTT. The encoded protein is CASSIPYTDTQYF.

The V and J genes are TRBV6-1 and TRBJ2-5, with TRBD2 identical over 8 bases. Trimming removed 3 bases from V and 5 bases from J; junction bases left unmatched: 11. CDR1 is MNHNS and CDR2 is SASEGT in the germline V gene. There are 16 residues in the CDR3. The CDR3 reads CASSDHGREGGETQYF. Here the CDR3 DNA reads TGTGCCAGCAGTGATCACGGCCGGGAGGGCGGGGAGACCCAGTACTTC.

The chain employs TRBV6-5 and TRBJ2-7; D is possibly TRBD2 (6 bases). V dropped 2 bases and J dropped 6 bases, with 14 bases sitting between them. CDR3 size: 14 residues. Per germline, CDR1 MNHEY and CDR2 SVGAGI. CDR3 DNA: TGTGCCAGCAGTTACGCGGAGGGTGGTCGCGAGCAGTACTTC. Translated, it gives CASSYAEGGREQYF.

This chain connects TRBV11-2 to TRBJ2-7; D uncertain. This CDR3 contains 14 residues. Per germline, CDR1 SGHAT and CDR2 FQNNGV. V was shortened by 0 bases and J by 0 bases, with 6 bases between the two germline ends. The CDR3 here is CASSLDRRSYEQYF. The DNA of the CDR3 is TGTGCCAGCAGCTTAGACAGGCGCTCCTACGAGCAGTACTTC.

This clone was observed a few times. The chain links TRBV5-4 to TRBJ2-7, with 9 bases aligning to TRBD1. The ends lost 9 bases at V and 1 base at J; junction bases unmatched: 5. The length of the CDR3 is 13 residues. Germline CDR1 and CDR2: SGHNT and YYREEE (reference sequence). Written as DNA, the CDR3 is TGTGCCATCGGGACAGGGAGTTCCTACGAGCAGTACTTC. Protein product: CAIGTGSSYEQYF.

About this clone: Other DNA sequences from this sample encode an identical CDR3 as well. V and J are TRBV28 and TRBJ1-2, with D uncertain. This CDR3 has 11 residues. Trimming left V 4 bases short and J 4 bases short, with 4 bases between. The V gene's germline CDR1 is MDHEN and CDR2 SYDVKM. CDR3 in DNA: TGTGCCAGCAGTTCTAGCTATGGCTACACCTTC. Translating it yields CASSSSYGYTF.

The chain links TRBV4-1 to TRBJ2-1, with 8 bases lining up with TRBD1. The V segment lost 6 bases and the J segment 0 bases; nucleotides outside the gene matches: 4. Germline V lookup: CDR1 MGHRA, CDR2 YSYEKL. This CDR3 spans 15 amino acids. CDR3 protein: CASSFTGGSYNEQFF. In DNA, the CDR3 is TGCGCCAGCAGTTTCACAGGGGGCTCCTACAATGAGCAGTTCTTC.

In regard to this clone: This sample also contains other DNA sequences that code for the same CDR3. The chain combines TRBV4-3 with TRBJ2-1; weak D call: TRBD1 (5 bases). Germline V gives CDR1 LGHNA, CDR2 YSLEER. This CDR3 spans 13 amino acids. V was shortened by 4 bases and J by 4 bases, with 8 bases between the two germline ends. CDR3 DNA sequence: TGCGCCAGCAGCCTGACAGAGTACAATGAGCAGTTCTTC. Translating it yields CASSLTEYNEQFF.

The rearrangement joins TRBV27 to TRBJ2-2; no reliable D call. The V end lost 5 bases, the J end lost 0 bases, and 10 bases lay between the germline ends. The CDR3 length is 15 residues. Germline V gene lookup returns CDR1 MNHEY and CDR2 SMNVEV (reference sequence). DNA of the CDR3: TGTGCCAGCAGTGCACAAAATCCGAACACCGGGGAGCTGTTTTTT. It translates to CASSAQNPNTGELFF.

This chain joins TRBV27 and TRBJ2-1; 8 nucleotides match TRBD2. There are 15 residues in the CDR3. Trimming cost V 2 bases and J 6 bases; bases outside gene matches: 6. Germline loops: CDR1 MNHEY, CDR2 SMNVEV (reference sequence). The CDR3 loop reads CASSLPRREVNEQFF. DNA for the CDR3: TGTGCCAGCAGTTTACCGAGGCGGGAGGTCAATGAGCAGTTCTTC.

The genes are TRBV5-8 and TRBJ2-7, with 11 bases aligning to TRBD2. Germline V gives CDR1 SGHTS, CDR2 YDEGEE. The CDR3 length is 17 residues. V was clipped by 4 bases and J by 6 bases; unmatched bases: 15. The CDR3 loop is CASSRKIGSGRAAEQYF. CDR3 sequence (DNA): TGTGCCAGCAGCCGCAAGATAGGTAGCGGGAGGGCCGCCGAGCAGTACTTC.

As for this clone: A much bigger clone sits one base away, suggesting this may be a read error. Other nucleotide sequences in the sample specify the same CDR3. The rearrangement uses TRBV6-5 and TRBJ2-5; D not certain. This CDR3 region has 14 residues. CDR1 and CDR2 (germline): MNHEY, SVGAGI. The germline V and J ends were trimmed by 0 bases and 4 bases, with 9 bases remaining between them. CDR3 region: CASSYSPGGETQYF. The CDR3 DNA reads as TGTGCCAGCAGTTACTCCCCAGGTGGAGAGACCCAGTACTTC.

The V and J genes are TRBV30 and TRBJ1-2; D is possibly TRBD1 (6 bases). CDR3 size: 14 residues. The germline V gene has CDR1 GTSNPN and CDR2 SVGIG (reference sequence). Deletions cut 5 bases from V and 7 bases from J, with 20 bases between. This CDR3 reads CAWGRDTGRSGYTF. The CDR3 nucleotides read TGTGCCTGGGGGAGGGACACGGGACGAAGTGGCTACACCTTC.